These 9 T cell receptor beta chains share one sample of origin, sequenced in a study of T cell repertoires in ileal Crohn's disease. Sequencing used immunoSEQ multiplex PCR; TCRdb keeps in-frame clones, though not all of them. The repertoire holds thousands of clones, about 81% seen once, with under 8% in the top ten. The sequencing sample was made of ileal tissue. The receptors here all came from an adult with Crohn's disease.

This clone appeared a few times. V is TRBV5-3 and J is TRBJ1-6; the match to TRBD1 covers 7 bases. TRBV5-3 is classed as an ORF, of uncertain function. CDR3 length equals 20 residues. The V gene end was trimmed by 4 bases and the J gene end by 3 bases; junction bases not matched to a gene: 19. As DNA, the CDR3 is TGTGCCAGAAGCATAATACAGGGGCCCAAAGAGGTGGGCTATAATTCACCCCTCCACTTT. This gives the protein CARSIIQGPKEVGYNSPLHF.

This chain uses TRBV27 with TRBJ2-7; a possible D gene is TRBD1 (6 bases). CDR3 length: 14 residues. Per the germline V gene, CDR1 is MNHEY and CDR2 is SMNVEV (reference sequence). The germline V and J ends were trimmed by 6 bases and 3 bases, with 15 bases remaining between them. The CDR3 DNA reads TGTGCCAGCAGGCACAGGGTATCTATCTACGAGCAGTACTTC. It yields the protein CASRHRVSIYEQYF.

The chain is built from TRBV7-8 and TRBJ1-2, with 11 bases lining up with TRBD1. With V trimmed by 5 bases and J by 7 bases, 9 bases remained unmatched. CDR3 length: 15 residues. The germline gives CDR1 SGHVS, CDR2 FQNEAQ. The CDR3 spells CASSLAGTGGSGYTF. The CDR3 DNA follows: TGTGCCAGCAGCCTTGCCGGGACAGGGGGGTCTGGCTACACCTTC.

This sequence joins TRBV7-2 and TRBJ1-1, with TRBD1 identical over 7 bases. V lost 5 bases, J lost 2 bases, and 5 bases stayed unmatched. CDR1 is SGHTA and CDR2 is FQGNSA in the germline V gene. The CDR3 is 14 amino acids. The CDR3 DNA sequence: TGTGCCAGCAGCCTCGGGACAGCTAACACTGAAGCTTTCTTT. Translated: CASSLGTANTEAFF.

This clone turned up a few times. This chain connects TRBV7-9 to TRBJ1-6; D remains ambiguous. Deletions cut 1 base from V and 9 bases from J, with 7 bases between. The germline gives CDR1 SEHNR, CDR2 FQNEAQ (reference sequence). CDR3 size: 13 residues. CDR3 amino acids: CASSLDGVSPLHF. DNA for the CDR3: TGTGCCAGCAGCTTAGATGGAGTTTCACCCCTCCACTTT.

V is TRBV14 and J is TRBJ2-1; no firm D call. V gave up 4 bases and J gave up 0 bases, with 7 bases separating them. The germline gives CDR1 SGHDN, CDR2 FVKESK. The CDR3 sequence is 14 residues long. The CDR3 reads CASSRGSSYNEQFF. In DNA form, the CDR3 reads TGTGCCAGCAGCCGAGGAAGCTCCTACAATGAGCAGTTCTTC.

The chain joins TRBV7-2 to TRBJ2-3, with 11 bases matching TRBD2. V dropped 4 bases and J dropped 2; count of bases not matched to a gene: 2. In germline, CDR1 is SGHTA, CDR2 FQGNSA. The CDR3 is 15 amino acids. The CDR3 bases are TGTGCCAGCAGCTGGACTAGCGGGTCCACAGATACGCAGTATTTT. Translated: CASSWTSGSTDTQYF.

This rearrangement joins TRBV7-3 to TRBJ1-1; 8 bases align to TRBD1. The CDR3 totals 14 residues. V shed 5 bases, J shed 5 bases, and the junction held 7 bases outside the gene matches. The germline CDR1 and CDR2 sequences are SGHTA and FQGTGA. The CDR3 sequence: CASSKQGEFTEAFF. CDR3 sequence (DNA): TGTGCCAGCAGCAAACAGGGGGAGTTTACTGAAGCTTTCTTT. The full variable domain, rest sourced from reference TRBV7-3 and TRBJ1-1, is GAGVSQTPSNKVTEKGKYVELRCDPISGHTALYWYRQSLGQGPEFLIYFQGTGAADDSGLPNDRFFAVRPEGSVSTLKIQRTERGDSAVYLCASSKQGEFTEAFFGQGTRLTVV.

The chain links TRBV11-2 to TRBJ2-7, with 7 bases identical to TRBD2. The CDR3 length is 16 residues. CDR1 and CDR2 (germline): SGHAT, FQNNGV. V lost 1 base and J lost 1; bases outside the gene matches: 7. As DNA, the CDR3 is TGTGCCAGCAGCTTAGGGGCCCAGCGGGGATCCTACGAGCAGTACTTC. Protein: CASSLGAQRGSYEQYF.